The subject of this entry is one TCR beta chain. This entry belongs to a study of shared clonotypes between healthy human individuals. Trimming stripped 5 bases from V and 0 bases from J, with 19 bases between. Germline loops: CDR1 SNHLY, CDR2 FYNNEI. This CDR3 region has 18 residues. Only in-frame clones appear in the TCRdb table, and some are missing; sequencing was by immunoSEQ multiplex PCR. The top ten hold roughly 24% of the sample, which has approximately 100,000 clones, 68% seen once. The chain links TRBV2 to TRBJ1-4, with no clear D. The sequencing sample was made of memory CD8+ T cells sorted from blood. Subset given: CD45RO+ cells pooled with CCR7-negative TemRA cells. The TCR comes from a woman in her 30s in good health. The CDR3 region is CASSSRESLGTTNEKLFF. The CDR3 region has the DNA TGTGCCAGCAGTTCTCGGGAGTCCCTCGGAACAACTAATGAAAAACTGTTTTTT.